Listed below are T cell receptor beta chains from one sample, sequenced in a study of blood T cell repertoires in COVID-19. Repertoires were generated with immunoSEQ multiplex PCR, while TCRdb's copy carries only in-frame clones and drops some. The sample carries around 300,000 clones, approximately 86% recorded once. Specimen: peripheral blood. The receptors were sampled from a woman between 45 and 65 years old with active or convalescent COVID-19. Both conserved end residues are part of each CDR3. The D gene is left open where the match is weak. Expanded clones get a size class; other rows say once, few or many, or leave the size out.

TGTGCCAGCAGCTTGGGACTAGCGGGATACGAGCAGTACTTC,CASSLGLAGYEQYF,NA,TRBJ2-7,TRBD2,TRBV7-2
TGTGCCAGCAGCTTACTGGGACTAGTTACCTACGAGCAGTACTTC,CASSLLGLVTYEQYF,NA,TRBJ2-7,TRBD2,TRBV5-5
TGTGCCAGCAGCTTAGTTACAGGGCAGTCCACCGGGGAGCTGTTTTTT,CASSLVTGQSTGELFF,NA,TRBJ2-2,NA,TRBV7-6
TGCAGCGTTGAAGATCGTCCGGGGTCTGAAGCTTTCTTT,CSVEDRPGSEAFF,NA,TRBJ1-1,NA,TRBV29-1
TGTGCCAGCTCGAGGGCGGATTCACCCCTCCACTTT,CASSRADSPLHF,NA,TRBJ1-6,NA,TRBV28
TGCGCCAGCAGCCTGGGGACAGGAGGTAACTATGGCTACACCTTC,CASSLGTGGNYGYTF,NA,TRBJ1-2,TRBD1,TRBV4-1
TGTGCCAGCAGCCCATTTGTAAATCCGAGCGGGGGGGCCGGGGAGCTGTTTTTT,CASSPFVNPSGGAGELFF,NA,TRBJ2-2,TRBD2,TRBV3-1/TRBV3-2
TGTGCCACCAGCATATCCCTAGCGGGAATCTACGAGCAGTACTTC,CATSISLAGIYEQYF,NA,TRBJ2-7,TRBD2,TRBV19
TGCGCCAGCAGCTTGGAGGCAGGGGGCTATTACGAGCAGTACTTC,CASSLEAGGYYEQYF,NA,TRBJ2-7,TRBD1,TRBV5-1
TGTGCCAGCAGCCAGGGGTGGGGAGGGTCACCCCTCCACTTT,CASSQGWGGSPLHF,NA,TRBJ1-6,NA,TRBV14
TGTGCCAGTAGTATAGAACCCGGGACAAAGCCGCCCCAGCATTTT,CASSIEPGTKPPQHF,few,TRBJ1-5,NA,TRBV19
TGTGCCAGCAGTGATGCGAGGGCGTGGAACACTGAAGCTTTCTTT,CASSDARAWNTEAFF,NA,TRBJ1-1,NA,TRBV25-1
TGTGCCAGCAGAACGGGACAGCCCTACGAGCAGTACTTC,CASRTGQPYEQYF,NA,TRBJ2-7,TRBD1,TRBV28
TGTGCCAGCAGCAGTAGGGGCAGGGGTCGGCTCTACGAGCAGTACTTC,CASSSRGRGRLYEQYF,NA,TRBJ2-7,NA,TRBV5-6
TGTGCCACCAGCAGAGATCTAGCGGAAGGGGGTGAGCAGTTCTTC,CATSRDLAEGGEQFF,NA,TRBJ2-1,NA,TRBV15
TGTGCCAGCAGGCTAGCGGGATCGAGGGAGACCCAGTACTTC,CASRLAGSRETQYF,NA,TRBJ2-5,TRBD2,TRBV5-4
TGTGCCACCAGCAGAGCAACGGACAGTGAAGCTTTCTTT,CATSRATDSEAFF,few,TRBJ1-1,NA,TRBV15
TGCGCCAGCAGCCAACGGGACAGGGGGCTCGGCACCGGGGAGCTGTTTTTT,CASSQRDRGLGTGELFF,once,TRBJ2-2,TRBD1,TRBV4-1
TGTGCCATCAGTGTAGACGTGGGCCAGCCCCAGCATTTT,CAISVDVGQPQHF,NA,TRBJ1-5,NA,TRBV10-3
TGCGCCAGCAGCTTGAGCGGGAATGATTCACCCCTCCACTTT,CASSLSGNDSPLHF,NA,TRBJ1-6,NA,TRBV5-1
TGTGCCAGCAGTGGGAGCAGCCTGAACACTGAAGCTTTCTTT,CASSGSSLNTEAFF,once,TRBJ1-1,NA,TRBV2
TGTGCCAGCAGTGGGGGGCGAAACAATCAGCCCCAGCATTTT,CASSGGRNNQPQHF,NA,TRBJ1-5,NA,TRBV2
TGTGCCAGTAGTGCCGGACAGGTCTCTGGAAACACCATATATTTT,CASSAGQVSGNTIYF,NA,TRBJ1-3,TRBD1,TRBV19
TGTGCCAGTAGTCCTGGGGGGGGCGGAGAGCAGTTCTTC,CASSPGGGGEQFF,NA,TRBJ2-1,NA,TRBV19
TGTGCCAGCAGCGGCGGACTAGGCCTAGGCACAGATACGCAGTATTTT,CASSGGLGLGTDTQYF,NA,TRBJ2-3,TRBD2,TRBV2
TGTGCCAGTAGTATCCAGCGGGAGTTGGACGGGGAGCTGTTTTTT,CASSIQRELDGELFF,NA,TRBJ2-2,TRBD2,TRBV19
TGTGCCAGCTCACCATTCACAGGGCTGGGAGGGACTGAAGCTTTCTTT,CASSPFTGLGGTEAFF,NA,TRBJ1-1,NA,TRBV18
TGTGCCAGCAGCTTGGACAGTATTTTGGAGACCCAGTACTTC,CASSLDSILETQYF,NA,TRBJ2-5,NA,TRBV5-4
TGTGCCAGTAGTATCCGGGACTTAGTAGGCTCCTACAATGAGCAGTTCTTC,CASSIRDLVGSYNEQFF,NA,TRBJ2-1,NA,TRBV19
TGTGCCAGCAGCTGGACGGACTTGGGATCCTACGAGCAGTACTTC,CASSWTDLGSYEQYF,NA,TRBJ2-7,NA,TRBV11-2
TGTGCCAGCACTCCAGGGCGGGGGTCTGAAGCTTTCTTT,CASTPGRGSEAFF,NA,TRBJ1-1,NA,TRBV2
TGTGCCAGCAGCCAAGGACAAGAGAATTCACCCCTCCACTTT,CASSQGQENSPLHF,NA,TRBJ1-6,NA,TRBV3-1/TRBV3-2
TGTGCCATCAGTGAAGGTAGCGGGAGCATCCAAGAGACCCAGTACTTC,CAISEGSGSIQETQYF,NA,TRBJ2-5,TRBD2,TRBV10-3
TGCAGCGTGTGGCGGGGAGGGAACGCTGAAGCTTTCTTT,CSVWRGGNAEAFF,NA,TRBJ1-1,NA,TRBV29-1
TGTGCCAGCAGTTACTCGGCAGGGGCGAACACTGAAGCTTTCTTT,CASSYSAGANTEAFF,NA,TRBJ1-1,NA,TRBV6-5
TGCGCCAGCAGGATGGGACTAGCGGGAGTAACCCCAGATACGCAGTATTTT,CASRMGLAGVTPDTQYF,NA,TRBJ2-3,TRBD2,TRBV5-1
TGTGCCAGCAGCTTCGGACAGAGCAATCAGCCCCAGCATTTT,CASSFGQSNQPQHF,NA,TRBJ1-5,NA,TRBV5-4
TGTGCCACCAGAGGAGAACTGAACACTGAAGCTTTCTTT,CATRGELNTEAFF,NA,TRBJ1-1,NA,TRBV24-1
TGTGCCAGCAGTTACTCGATCTCCAGAATCAACTACGAGCAGTACTTC,CASSYSISRINYEQYF,NA,TRBJ2-7,NA,TRBV6-5
TGTGCCAGCAAGTTATTGACAGGTCGAAATGAAAAACTGTTTTTT,CASKLLTGRNEKLFF,NA,TRBJ1-4,NA,TRBV2
TGTGCCAGCAGGGGGACAGGGCCTCCCTACGAGCAGTACTTC,CASRGTGPPYEQYF,NA,TRBJ2-7,TRBD1,TRBV25-1
TGTGCCAGCAGCTTAGCTCGGGACAGCGCGAACACCGGGGAGCTGTTTTTT,CASSLARDSANTGELFF,NA,TRBJ2-2,TRBD1,TRBV11-1
TGTGCCAGCAGCCAAAATATACTGGCCGGGGAGCTGTTTTTT,CASSQNILAGELFF,NA,TRBJ2-2,NA,TRBV3-1/TRBV3-2
TGTGCCAGCAGTGGGGGGACTGGGCCCTACGAGCAGTACTTC,CASSGGTGPYEQYF,NA,TRBJ2-7,NA,TRBV27
TGTGCCAGCAGCCCCCTGAGACAGGGGACCTACAATGAGCAGTTCTTC,CASSPLRQGTYNEQFF,NA,TRBJ2-1,TRBD1,TRBV7-8
TGCGCCAGCAGCGTAACCGGGACAGGGAACACCGGGGAGCTGTTTTTT,CASSVTGTGNTGELFF,few,TRBJ2-2,TRBD1,TRBV5-1
TGTGCCAGCAGTCCCCACACAGGGACTAGCGGTTTCAATGAGCAGTTCTTC,CASSPHTGTSGFNEQFF,NA,TRBJ2-1,TRBD2,TRBV28
TGTGCCAGCTCAGATCTAGGGACTAATCAGCCCCAGCATTTT,CASSDLGTNQPQHF,NA,TRBJ1-5,NA,TRBV18
TGTGCCAGCAGTCCGGGACAGGGGAACACCGGGGAGCTGTTTTTT,CASSPGQGNTGELFF,NA,TRBJ2-2,TRBD1,TRBV6-6
TGCGCCAGCAGTGGACAGGGGGTGGACACTGAAGCTTTCTTT,CASSGQGVDTEAFF,NA,TRBJ1-1,TRBD1,TRBV10-1
TGTGCCAGCAAGCGAGGCTCCTACAATGAGCAGTTCTTC,CASKRGSYNEQFF,NA,TRBJ2-1,NA,TRBV27
TGTGCCAGCACCCGCTTTGGAGGGGACTATGGCTACACCTTC,CASTRFGGDYGYTF,NA,TRBJ1-2,NA,TRBV28
TGTGCCAGCAGTATGACAGGGGGATACGGCTACACCTTC,CASSMTGGYGYTF,few,TRBJ1-2,TRBD1,TRBV27
TGTGCCAGCAGCTTTGCGGGGCGGGAGACCCAGTACTTC,CASSFAGRETQYF,NA,TRBJ2-5,NA,TRBV7-2
TGTGCCAGCAGCACCAGAATTACAGGGTACTATGGCTACACCTTC,CASSTRITGYYGYTF,NA,TRBJ1-2,NA,TRBV7-8
TGTGCCAGCAGCATGCAGGTATCTCACTCAGGAAACACCATATATTTT,CASSMQVSHSGNTIYF,NA,TRBJ1-3,NA,TRBV7-6
TGTGCCAGCAGTTACCTTGGCCTTCTGGGGAGAGAGACCCAGTACTTC,CASSYLGLLGRETQYF,NA,TRBJ2-5,NA,TRBV6-2/TRBV6-3
TGCGCCAGCAGCTTGGCAGACAGCTCCGAAGCTTTCTTT,CASSLADSSEAFF,NA,TRBJ1-1,NA,TRBV5-1
TGCAGCGTTTCAGCCGGAGCCGATCAGCCCCAGCATTTT,CSVSAGADQPQHF,NA,TRBJ1-5,NA,TRBV29-1